A single sample is the source of the 22 T cell receptor beta chains below, sequenced in a study of T cells after yellow fever vaccination. TCRdb recomputed calls from the 5' RACE reads with MiXCR, one row per CDR3 protein. The sample shows approximately 580,000 distinct CDR3 sequences, around 17% of them seen only once. This material consisted of PBMCs, taken about 5 days after the first yellow fever vaccination. The source is a man aged 18 to 35 who received the YFV17D yellow fever vaccine.

This clonotype was counted a few times. A single base separates this from a much larger clone, so it may be a read error. The chain joins TRBV3-1 to TRBJ2-2; 7 bases align to TRBD1. The length of the CDR3 is 15 residues. CDR1 is LGHDT and CDR2 is YNNKEL in the germline V gene (reference sequence). The J segment lost 1 base and the V segment lost 5 bases, leaving 4 bases of the junction unmatched. CDR3 sequence reads: CASSSGTENTGELFF. The CDR3 DNA sequence: TGTGCCAGCAGCTCCGGGACAGAGAACACCGGGGAGCTGTTTTTT.

This clonotype was seen ten or more times. The V call is TRBV24-1, the J call TRBJ2-3, with D possibly matching TRBD1 (5 bases). The CDR3 sequence is 16 residues long. CDR1 is KGHDR and CDR2 is SFDVKD in the germline V gene. Trimming stripped 3 bases from V and 4 bases from J, with 16 bases between. CDR3 in DNA: TGTGCCACCAGTGATCCCAGGGCCGGACGGCCAGATACGCAGTATTTT. It encodes CATSDPRAGRPDTQYF.

This clonotype was counted only a few times. CDR3 in DNA: TGTGCCAGCTCACCACCCGGGACAGCCACAGATACGCAGTATTTT. The encoded protein is CASSPPGTATDTQYF. The rearrangement links TRBV18 to TRBJ2-3; 7 positions match TRBD1. This CDR3 is 15 amino acids long. With 0 bases clipped from V and 2 bases from J, the junction kept 2 bases outside the gene matches. Germline V gene data show CDR1 as KGHSH and CDR2 as LQKENI.

This clonotype was counted ten times or more. The chain is built from TRBV15 and TRBJ2-1; D is uncertain. Germline V gene data show CDR1 as LNHNV and CDR2 as YYDKDF (reference sequence). The V end was cut by 7 bases, the J end by 1 base, with 8 bases between. This CDR3 region has 13 residues. The DNA of the CDR3 is TGTGCCACCACTGGCGGATCCTACAATGAGCAGTTCTTC. Translating it yields CATTGGSYNEQFF.

This clonotype has only a few counts. The genes are TRBV6-2 or TRBV6-3 and TRBJ1-2, with D uncertain. CDR1 is MNHEY and CDR2 is SVGEGT in the germline V gene. This CDR3 comprises 15 residues. Trimming removed 5 bases from V and 3 bases from J, with 16 bases in between. CDR3 bases: TGTGCCAGCAGTCCGCCGGGCCGGGCTTACTATGGCTACACCTTC. It translates to CASSPPGRAYYGYTF.

The J gene is TRBJ1-5, the V gene TRBV20-1; no clear D. Germline values: CDR1 DFQATT, CDR2 SNEGSKA (reference sequence). The CDR3 loop spans 14 amino acids. The V end was cut by 3 bases, the J end by 4 bases, with 13 bases between. CDR3 protein: CSARTSTPNQPQHF. The CDR3, as DNA: TGCAGTGCTAGGACGTCAACTCCTAATCAGCCCCAGCATTTT.

This clonotype was counted a few times. The V call is TRBV6-2 or TRBV6-3, the J call TRBJ2-7; D gene uncertain. CDR1 and CDR2 from the germline V gene are MNHEY and SVGEGT. Trimming left V 5 bases short and J 3 bases short, with 11 bases between. This CDR3 is 13 amino acids long. The CDR3 protein is CASSGRVSYEQYF. CDR3 in DNA: TGTGCCAGCAGTGGACGCGTAAGCTACGAGCAGTACTTC.

The chain carries TRBV15 and TRBJ2-3; weak D call: TRBD1 (6 bases). From germline, CDR1 is LNHNV and CDR2 YYDKDF (reference sequence). Trimming left V 1 base short and J 2 bases short, with 16 bases between. The CDR3 consists of 17 residues. CDR3 in DNA: TGTGCCACCAGCAGAGCTATGACGTCAGGGGCCACAGATACGCAGTATTTT. This gives the protein CATSRAMTSGATDTQYF.

The chain recombines TRBV5-1 with TRBJ2-5; perhaps TRBD1 as D (7 bases). The ends were cut back, 2 bases at V and 4 bases at J, with 15 bases in the middle. This CDR3 is 15 amino acids long. Germline V gene data show CDR1 as SGHRS and CDR2 as YFSETQ. The CDR3 protein is CASSFSGGLGETQYF. The CDR3 DNA is TGCGCCAGCAGCTTCTCAGGGGGGTTAGGAGAGACCCAGTACTTC.

This chain uses TRBV18 with TRBJ2-7; TRBD1 aligns across 8 bases. The germline V gene encodes CDR1 KGHSH and CDR2 LQKENI. This CDR3 comprises 17 residues. Trimming cost V 4 bases and J 7 bases; bases outside gene matches: 18. The CDR3 DNA is TGTGCCAGCTCACTAACGGGGACAGGAGATTTGGGGTTGGAGCAGTACTTC. It codes for CASSLTGTGDLGLEQYF.

This sequence joins TRBV7-3 and TRBJ2-1; 11 bases agree with TRBD1. The CDR3 extends over 17 amino acids. Per the germline V gene, CDR1 is SGHTA and CDR2 is FQGTGA. V trimming: 4 bases; J trimming: 4 bases; junction bases outside the gene matches: 9. The CDR3 reads CASSYLPGTGGYNEQFF. The CDR3 DNA follows: TGTGCCAGCAGCTACCTACCCGGGACAGGGGGATACAATGAGCAGTTCTTC. Together with reference TRBV7-3 and TRBJ2-1, the CDR3 gives the full variable domain: GAGVSQTPSNKVTEKGKYVELRCDPISGHTALYWYRQSLGQGPEFLIYFQGTGAADDSGLPNDRFFAVRPEGSVSTLKIQRTERGDSAVYLCASSYLPGTGGYNEQFFGPGTRLTVL.

The V and J genes are TRBV11-2 and TRBJ1-2, with 8 positions matching TRBD1. The CDR3 covers 19 residues. Germline lookup yields CDR1 SGHAT and CDR2 FQNNGV. Trimming at V came to 5 bases and at J to 2 bases, leaving 19 bases not matched to a gene. The CDR3 protein is CASSPWGGADREVNYGYTF. CDR3 bases: TGTGCCAGCAGCCCCTGGGGAGGGGCGGACAGGGAAGTCAACTATGGCTACACCTTC.

There are many counts of this clonotype. The J gene is TRBJ2-7, the V gene TRBV7-8; 8 nucleotides match TRBD1. Trimming at V came to 4 bases and at J to 7 bases, leaving 6 bases not matched to a gene. From germline, CDR1 is SGHVS and CDR2 FQNEAQ. The CDR3 runs to 13 residues. CDR3 sequence: CASSSGQGGEQYV. DNA of the CDR3: TGTGCCAGCAGCTCCGGACAGGGTGGGGAGCAGTACGTC.

The chain employs TRBV7-9 and TRBJ2-5; perhaps TRBD1 as D (5 bases). The germline V gene has CDR1 SEHNR and CDR2 FQNEAQ (reference sequence). This CDR3 spans 15 amino acids. V dropped 0 bases and J dropped 3 bases, with 11 bases sitting between them. The CDR3 bases are TGTGCCAGCAGCTTAGCCGCAGGGATCGAAGAGACCCAGTACTTC. Protein: CASSLAAGIEETQYF.

The rearrangement uses TRBV4-1 and TRBJ2-3, with D unresolved. The CDR3 is made up of 12 amino acids. Germline V gene sequence: CDR1 MGHRA, CDR2 YSYEKL. V was clipped by 4 bases and J by 6 bases, with 8 bases between them. The CDR3 coding sequence is TGCGCCAGCAGCCCCCCCCAGGATACGCAGTATTTT. It yields the protein CASSPPQDTQYF.

This clonotype was seen only a few times. The chain couples TRBV20-1 to TRBJ2-5; D is undetermined. Germline values: CDR1 DFQATT, CDR2 SNEGSKA (reference sequence). This CDR3 is built from 13 residues. The V and J ends lost 5 bases and 1 base respectively, with 11 bases between them. The CDR3 DNA sequence: TGCAGTGCTCCGCGTCTGGGCCAAGAGACCCAGTACTTC. It encodes CSAPRLGQETQYF.

The V gene is TRBV7-3, the J gene TRBJ2-7; the D is unclear. Trimming left V 5 bases short and J 0 bases short, with 14 bases between. The germline CDR1 and CDR2 sequences are SGHTA and FQGTGA. The CDR3 loop spans 15 amino acids. CDR3 sequence (DNA): TGTGCCAGCAGCCCATATCTGGTGAGCTCCTACGAGCAGTACTTC. It encodes CASSPYLVSSYEQYF.

The table lists this clonotype with a few counts. The V and J genes are TRBV29-1 and TRBJ1-2; no clear D. In germline, CDR1 is SQVTM, CDR2 ANQGSEA. Trimming pared 6 bases from V and 4 bases from J, leaving 6 bases between. The CDR3 has 10 residues. The CDR3 is CSVEGYGYTF. The CDR3, as DNA: TGCAGCGTAGAGGGCTATGGCTACACCTTC. Full variable domain (missing parts from reference TRBV29-1 and TRBJ1-2): SAVISQKPSRDICQRGTSLTIQCQVDSQVTMMFWYRQQPGQSLTLIATANQGSEATYESGFVIDKFPISRPNLTFSTLTVSNMSPEDSSIYLCSVEGYGYTFGSGTRLTVV.

This clonotype appeared a few times. Given a much more abundant clone one base away, this may be a read error. The chain joins TRBV5-4 to TRBJ2-3; D remains unclear. Germline V gene data show CDR1 as SGHNT and CDR2 as YYREEE (reference sequence). This CDR3 is built from 14 residues. The chain's CDR3 is CASSFPEITNTQYF. The CDR3 nucleotides are TGTGCCAGCAGCTTTCCCGAGATCACAAATACGCAGTATTTT.

A few counts support this clonotype. The chain combines TRBV10-2 with TRBJ2-2; D perhaps matches TRBD1 (5 bases). The CDR3 totals 11 residues. V lost 8 bases and J lost 8, with 9 bases in between. The germline V gene encodes CDR1 WSHSY and CDR2 SAAADI. This CDR3 is CASQRQGELFF. The CDR3 DNA sequence: TGCGCCAGCCAGCGACAGGGGGAGCTGTTTTTT.

The table lists this clonotype with a few counts. The rearrangement links TRBV20-1 to TRBJ1-6; no firm D call. V was trimmed by 3 bases and J by 0 bases, leaving 12 bases between them. CDR1 and CDR2 (germline): DFQATT, SNEGSKA (reference sequence). The CDR3 consists of 16 residues. The CDR3 bases are TGCAGTGCTAGCTCCCGGCCGAGCTCCTATAATTCACCCCTCCACTTT. Translated, it gives CSASSRPSSYNSPLHF.

The chain combines TRBV5-1 with TRBJ2-2; D perhaps matches TRBD2 (5 bases). V was pared by 4 bases and J by 6 bases, with 16 bases between. There are 15 residues in the CDR3. Germline V lookup: CDR1 SGHRS, CDR2 YFSETQ. Here the CDR3 DNA reads TGCGCCAGCAGCCCGTCGGGGTACCGGGCCGGGGAGCTGTTTTTT. As protein: CASSPSGYRAGELFF.